These 24 T cell receptor beta chains originate from one sample sequenced in a study of blood T cell repertoires in COVID-19. The protocol was immunoSEQ multiplex PCR, while the TCRdb copy is restricted to in-frame clones and leaves out a portion. This table holds about 210,000 clones, around 90% found once. Input material: PBMCs or T cells enriched from blood (not recorded which). These receptors were obtained from a young man with acute COVID-19.

The gene calls are TRBV29-1 and TRBJ1-2; D is unclear. The length of the CDR3 is 14 residues. Germline lookup yields CDR1 SQVTM and CDR2 ANQGSEA. V was trimmed by 0 bases and J by 5 bases, leaving 13 bases between them. DNA of the CDR3: TGCAGCGTTGAAGACGAAGGAGGCTTTTATGGCTACACCTTC. It codes for CSVEDEGGFYGYTF.

The gene calls are TRBV4-3 and TRBJ2-1, with 9 bases fitting TRBD2. Germline-derived CDR1 and CDR2 are LGHNA and YSLEER. V lost 5 bases to trimming and J lost 5 bases; unmatched junction nucleotides: 10. The CDR3 extends over 16 amino acids. As DNA, the CDR3 is TGCGCCAGCAGCGCGGCAGCGGGAGGCGTGGACAATGAGCAGTTCTTC. It translates to CASSAAAGGVDNEQFF.

The V gene is TRBV7-9, the J gene TRBJ1-6; tentative D call: TRBD1 (5 bases). The germline CDR1 and CDR2 sequences are SEHNR and FQNEAQ (reference sequence). This CDR3 is built from 15 residues. V lost 5 bases, J lost 10 bases, and 18 bases lay in between. The CDR3 DNA follows: TGTGCCAGCAGCCCAGATCCAGGGTCACGCTCACCCCTCCACTTT. It is translated as CASSPDPGSRSPLHF.

The J gene is TRBJ2-2, the V gene TRBV4-1; D uncertain. CDR3 length equals 15 residues. V lost 1 base to trimming and J lost 1 base, with 7 bases between them. Germline V CDR1 and CDR2: MGHRA, YSYEKL. The chain's CDR3 is CASSQVPGNTGELFF. The CDR3 coding sequence is TGCGCCAGCAGCCAAGTCCCCGGGAACACCGGGGAGCTGTTTTTT.

The chain carries TRBV12-3 or TRBV12-4 and TRBJ2-5, with D unresolved. V was trimmed by 3 bases and J by 0 bases, leaving 5 bases between them. The CDR3 covers 13 residues. Written as DNA, the CDR3 is TGTGCCAGCAGTTTTGGGCACCAAGAGACCCAGTACTTC. Its translation is CASSFGHQETQYF.

This chain links TRBV7-9 with TRBJ2-5, with a weak D call TRBD1 (5 bases). The CDR3 loop spans 13 amino acids. V was shortened by 2 bases and J by 5 bases, with 9 bases between the two germline ends. From germline, CDR1 is SEHNR and CDR2 FQNEAQ (reference sequence). The CDR3 DNA reads as TGTGCCAGCAGCTTACTAGGGGCCGAGACCCAGTACTTC. Amino acids: CASSLLGAETQYF.

V and J are TRBV2 and TRBJ2-7, with a tentative D call TRBD2 (6 bases). The V and J ends lost 11 bases and 1 base respectively, with 15 bases between them. CDR3 length equals 13 residues. CDR1 is SNHLY and CDR2 is FYNNEI in the germline V gene. CDR3 sequence: CACGAGRSYEQYF. CDR3 bases: TGTGCCTGTGGGGCAGGGAGGTCCTACGAGCAGTACTTC.

The chain couples TRBV21-1 to TRBJ2-2; TRBD2 is the table's D call, not checked against the DNA. TRBV21-1 corresponds to a pseudogene. The CDR3 sequence is 18 residues long. CDR3 region: CASSKICMGGRNTGELFF. The DNA for the CDR3 is TGTGCCAGCAGCAAAATCTGTATGGGGGGGCGAAACACCGGGGAGCTGTTTTTT.

The chain has TRBV5-1 and TRBJ1-6, with TRBD1 matching 8 bases. The ends lost 0 bases at V and 7 bases at J; junction bases unmatched: 6. Looked up from germline, CDR1 is SGHRS and CDR2 is YFSETQ. This CDR3 has 16 amino acids. CDR3 residues: CASSLADRAPNSPLHF. CDR3 sequence (DNA): TGCGCCAGCAGCTTGGCGGACAGGGCACCCAATTCACCCCTCCACTTT.

The chain links TRBV7-2 to TRBJ2-7, with a weak D call TRBD2 (6 bases). The V gene lost 3 bases and the J gene lost 0 bases, with 12 bases spanning the gap. Germline lookup yields CDR1 SGHTA and CDR2 FQGNSA. The CDR3 contains 15 residues. The CDR3 coding sequence is TGTGCCAGCAGCTTCTTCGGGGGAAGCTCCTACGAGCAGTACTTC. The encoded protein is CASSFFGGSSYEQYF. The full variable domain, in which reference TRBV7-2 and TRBJ2-7 provide the parts outside the CDR3, is GAGVSQSPSNKVTEKGKDVELRCDPISGHTALYWYRQSLGQGLEFLIYFQGNSAPDKSGLPSDRFSAERTGGSVSTLTIQRTQQEDSAVYLCASSFFGGSSYEQYFGPGTRLTVT.

In this sample, this clone turned up once. This sequence joins TRBV27 and TRBJ2-1; 8 bases line up with TRBD2. V lost 5 bases and J lost 5; bases outside the gene matches: 11. Germline V CDR1 and CDR2: MNHEY, SMNVEV (reference sequence). CDR3 length: 16 amino acids. The CDR3 here is CASSPLSGSIHNEQFF. The DNA of the CDR3 is TGTGCCAGCAGTCCGCTGAGCGGGAGCATCCACAATGAGCAGTTCTTC.

This sequence joins TRBV28 and TRBJ1-5; no clear D. Germline CDR1 is MDHEN and CDR2 is SYDVKM. The CDR3 contains 11 residues. The V and J ends lost 3 bases and 9 bases respectively, with 6 bases between them. This chain's CDR3 is CASSFSRPQHF. CDR3 nucleotides: TGTGCCAGCAGTTTCTCTAGGCCCCAGCATTTT. Looking up the rest from reference TRBV28 and TRBJ1-5 gives the full variable domain: DVKVTQSSRYLVKRTGEKVFLECVQDMDHENMFWYRQDPGLGLRLIYFSYDVKMKEKGDIPEGYSVSREKKERFSLILESASTNQTSMYLCASSFSRPQHFGDGTRLSIL.

CDR3 amino acids: CASSFSAGTYEQYF. CDR3 sequence (DNA): TGTGCCAGCAGCTTTTCAGCGGGAACCTACGAGCAGTACTTC. The V call is TRBV11-2, the J call TRBJ2-7, with 7 positions matching TRBD2. CDR1 is SGHAT and CDR2 is FQNNGV in the germline V gene. J was trimmed by 2 bases and V by 3 bases; bases with no gene match: 4. CDR3 length equals 14 residues.

The chain has TRBV19 and TRBJ1-5; TRBD1 agrees at 11 bases. CDR1 and CDR2 from the germline V gene are LNHDA and SQIVND (reference sequence). CDR3 length equals 17 residues. V shed 3 bases and J 2 bases; nucleotides not matched to a gene: 6. This chain's CDR3 is CASSIPPGQGGNQPQHF. As DNA, the CDR3 is TGTGCCAGTAGTATCCCGCCGGGACAGGGGGGCAATCAGCCCCAGCATTTT.

The chain uses TRBV28 and TRBJ2-7, with D possibly TRBD2 on 6 matching bases. Per germline, CDR1 MDHEN and CDR2 SYDVKM. Trimming left V 6 bases short and J 4 bases short, with 16 bases between. The CDR3 is 14 residues long. This CDR3 is CASSQGGPGYEQYF. CDR3 nucleotide sequence: TGTGCCAGCAGCCAGGGAGGCCCTGGATACGAGCAGTACTTC.

V is TRBV19 and J is TRBJ1-5, with TRBD1 as a possible D gene (5 bases). From germline, CDR1 is LNHDA and CDR2 SQIVND (reference sequence). With 3 bases removed from V and 6 bases from J, the gap between germline ends came to 18 bases. CDR3 length: 16 amino acids. The CDR3 spells CASSIQAGGAGQPQHF. CDR3 sequence (DNA): TGTGCCAGTAGTATTCAGGCGGGGGGAGCGGGTCAGCCCCAGCATTTT.

This clone was seen only a few times. The V and J genes are TRBV11-2 and TRBJ2-1, with D unclear. The germline V gene encodes CDR1 SGHAT and CDR2 FQNNGV. V was pared by 1 base and J by 5 bases, with 9 bases between. This CDR3 has 14 residues. The CDR3 DNA is TGTGCCAGCAGCTTAGGGCCCACGAACAATGAGCAGTTCTTC. Its protein is CASSLGPTNNEQFF.

This sequence joins TRBV10-3 and TRBJ1-3; 11 bases are a match to TRBD1. The germline CDR1 and CDR2 sequences are ENHRY and SYGVKD. J lost 8 bases, V lost 6 bases, and 6 bases had no gene match. CDR3 size: 14 residues. In nucleotides, the CDR3 is TGTGCCATCAGGCCGGACAGGGGGCCAGACACCATATATTTT. Encoded protein: CAIRPDRGPDTIYF.

The chain is built from TRBV2 and TRBJ1-5, with D possibly being TRBD1 (5 bases). Germline CDR1 is SNHLY and CDR2 is FYNNEI. There are 15 residues in the CDR3. V lost 4 bases to trimming and J lost 3 bases, with 13 bases between them. The CDR3, as DNA: TGTGCCAGCAGTGTAGACAGTGTTTACAATCAGCCCCAGCATTTT. It specifies CASSVDSVYNQPQHF. The whole variable domain, filled in from reference TRBV2 and TRBJ1-5, reads EPEVTQTPSHQVTQMGQEVILRCVPISNHLYFYWYRQILGQKVEFLVSFYNNEISEKSEIFDDQFSVERPDGSNFTLKIRSTKLEDSAMYFCASSVDSVYNQPQHFGDGTRLSIL.

The V and J genes are TRBV28 and TRBJ2-3; 12 nucleotides line up with TRBD2. Losses at the gene ends were 6 bases for V and 5 bases for J; bases not matched to a gene: 15. Germline CDR1 is MDHEN and CDR2 is SYDVKM. This CDR3 is built from 18 residues. The CDR3 bases are TGTGCCAGCAGACCGTCCCCCCCCTCTAGCGGGAGGGGAGATACGCAGTATTTT. Encoded protein: CASRPSPPSSGRGDTQYF.

The rearrangement links TRBV2 to TRBJ2-5; D not certain. The CDR3 spans 11 residues. Germline values: CDR1 SNHLY, CDR2 FYNNEI. The V end lost 7 bases, the J end lost 2 bases, and 5 bases lay between the germline ends. The CDR3 protein is CASMQQETQYF. The CDR3 DNA sequence: TGTGCCAGCATGCAGCAAGAGACCCAGTACTTC.

The chain combines TRBV18 with TRBJ2-7, with 7 nucleotides matching TRBD2. The length of the CDR3 is 15 residues. The V gene end was trimmed by 3 bases and the J gene end by 4 bases; junction bases not matched to a gene: 9. CDR1 and CDR2 from the germline V gene are KGHSH and LQKENI. In nucleotides, the CDR3 is TGTGCCAGCTCACCTTGGGGGGGATTTAAGTACGAGCAGTACTTC. Translating gives CASSPWGGFKYEQYF.

CDR3 residues: CASSSTAGGNEQFF. The CDR3 DNA reads as TGTGCCAGCAGCTCAACGGCGGGAGGGAATGAGCAGTTCTTC. The chain links TRBV5-6 to TRBJ2-1; 9 nucleotides agree with TRBD2. The CDR3 runs 14 residues. The germline V gene has CDR1 SGHDT and CDR2 YYEEEE. The ends lost 3 bases at V and 7 bases at J; junction bases unmatched: 5.

The chain links TRBV18 to TRBJ1-1; D uncertain. The V gene lost 3 bases and the J gene lost 3 bases, with 17 bases spanning the gap. The germline gives CDR1 KGHSH, CDR2 LQKENI. This CDR3 spans 16 amino acids. This chain's CDR3 is CASSPLQLVGDTEAFF. The CDR3, as DNA: TGTGCCAGCTCACCGCTTCAATTGGTCGGGGACACTGAAGCTTTCTTT.